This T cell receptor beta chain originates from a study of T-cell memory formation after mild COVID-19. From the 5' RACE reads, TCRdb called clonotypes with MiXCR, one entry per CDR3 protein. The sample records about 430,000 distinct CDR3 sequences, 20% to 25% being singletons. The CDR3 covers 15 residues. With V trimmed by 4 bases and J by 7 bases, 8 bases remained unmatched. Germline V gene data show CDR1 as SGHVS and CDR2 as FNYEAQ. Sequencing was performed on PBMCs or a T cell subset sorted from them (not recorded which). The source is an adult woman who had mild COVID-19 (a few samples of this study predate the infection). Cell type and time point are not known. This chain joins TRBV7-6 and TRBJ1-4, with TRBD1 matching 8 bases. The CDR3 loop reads CASSSRTGRGEKLFF. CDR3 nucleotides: TGTGCCAGCAGCTCTAGGACAGGGCGGGGTGAAAAACTGTTTTTT.